Listed below are T cell receptor beta chains from one sample, sequenced in a study of blood T cells in healthy people across ages. MiXCR was run by TCRdb on the 5' RACE reads, yielding one entry per CDR3 protein. Of 1,500,000 or so distinct CDR3 sequences in the sample, 40% to 45% were seen once. Sequencing was performed on blood. All receptors derive from a woman under 30 in good health. CDR3s include the opening cysteine and the closing phenylalanine or tryptophan. D genes are given only for firm matches. Expanded clones are given a class, and other clones once, few, many or no size at all.

clone size | D gene | J gene | V gene | CDR3 DNA | CDR3 protein
NA | NA | TRBJ1-1 | TRBV7-9 | TGTGCCAGCAGCACACAGACGAACACTGAAGCTTTCTTT | CASSTQTNTEAFF
NA | TRBD2 | TRBJ2-2 | TRBV12-3/TRBV12-4 | TGTGCCAGCAGTTTAACACTAGCGTCCGGAGCCGGGGAGCTGTTTTTT | CASSLTLASGAGELFF
few | NA | TRBJ1-1 | TRBV5-6 | TGTGCCAGCAGCCCAGGGTGGGCAAATGACGAAGCTTTCTTT | CASSPGWANDEAFF
NA | NA | TRBJ2-1 | TRBV25-1 | TGTGCCAGCAGTGAGGACGGTCTTCAGGGGTCCCTCTCCTACAATGAGCAGTTCTTC | CASSEDGLQGSLSYNEQFF
few | NA | TRBJ1-1 | TRBV4-1 | TGCGCCAGCAGTGGGAGGTTAGGGAACACTGAAGCTTTCTTT | CASSGRLGNTEAFF
NA | NA | TRBJ2-3 | TRBV30 | TGTGCCTGGTCTCGGGACGTCGATACGCAGTATTTT | CAWSRDVDTQYF
NA | NA | TRBJ2-1 | TRBV6-5 | TGTGCCAGCAGCATGGACCGGGACGGACACTACAATGAGCAGTTCTTC | CASSMDRDGHYNEQFF
few | NA | TRBJ1-1 | TRBV10-3 | TGTGCCGCCAGGGCCGGGGGGCGCGGCACTGAAGCTTTCTTT | CAARAGGRGTEAFF
few | TRBD2 | TRBJ2-3 | TRBV4-1 | TGCGCCAGCAGCCAAGTCCGTCTAGCGGGACTCCACAGCACAGATACGCAGTATTTT | CASSQVRLAGLHSTDTQYF
NA | TRBD2 | TRBJ2-1 | TRBV27 | TGTGCCAGCAGATCGGGACTAGCGGGGGTCGGCTCCTACAATGAGCAGTTCTTC | CASRSGLAGVGSYNEQFF
NA | NA | TRBJ1-6 | TRBV7-9 | TGTGCCAGCAGGCCCCGGGACGGGGCGTCACCCCTCCACTTT | CASRPRDGASPLHF
NA | NA | TRBJ2-7 | TRBV20-1 | TGCAGTGCTAGAGGGGAGAACGAGCAGTACTTC | CSARGENEQYF
NA | NA | TRBJ2-1 | TRBV3-1 | TGTGCCAGCAGCCAAGAGTTTGGTATGAGGGGAAGCTCCTACAATGAGCAGTTCTTC | CASSQEFGMRGSSYNEQFF
NA | NA | TRBJ1-2 | TRBV2 | TGTGCCATGCTAGCCTTACAGGGAGCAGATGGCTACATCTTC | CAMLALQGADGYIF
few | NA | TRBJ2-5 | TRBV7-8 | TGTGCCAGCAGCTTAGTAAGGGCCAGCCGATGGGAGACCCAGTACTTC | CASSLVRASRWETQYF